This TCR beta chain was captured by sequencing in a study of human T cells and chemical hapten exposure. This clonotype has just a few counts. Compared with germline, one end of the junction differs, possibly owing to a read error. This CDR3 spans 15 amino acids. From germline, CDR1 is MNHEY and CDR2 SMNVEV (reference sequence). Via MiXCR, TCRdb re-called the RACE reads, giving one row per CDR3 protein. The table lists around 50,000 distinct CDR3 sequences, about 9.3% of them singletons. Time point described: patch test 1, 2 weeks after DPC sensitization. Treatment indicated: therapeutic diphenylcyclopropenone sensitization with weekly scalp DPC.

This chain connects TRBV27 to TRBJ2-7; D is perhaps TRBD1 (5 bases). The sequence derives from a woman aged 40 to 49 with alopecia areata. Some clones in this sample may be carry-over from other donors' samples. Sequenced here: whole blood, sampled in connection with sensitization to the hapten diphenylcyclopropenone (DPC). CDR3 nucleotides: TGTCCCAGCAGTTATAAACCTGGGGCTCCCTACGAGCAGTACTTC. Its protein product is CPSSYKPGAPYEQYF.